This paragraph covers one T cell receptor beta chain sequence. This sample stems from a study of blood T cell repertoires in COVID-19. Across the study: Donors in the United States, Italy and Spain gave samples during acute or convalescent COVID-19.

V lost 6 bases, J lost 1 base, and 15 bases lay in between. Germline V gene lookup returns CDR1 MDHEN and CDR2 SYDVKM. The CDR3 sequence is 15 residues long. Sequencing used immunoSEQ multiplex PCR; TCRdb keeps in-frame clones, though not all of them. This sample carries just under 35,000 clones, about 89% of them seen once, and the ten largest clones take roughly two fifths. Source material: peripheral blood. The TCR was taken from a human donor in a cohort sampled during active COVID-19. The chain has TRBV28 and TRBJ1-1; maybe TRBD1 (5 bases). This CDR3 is CASSPRQRTNTEAFF. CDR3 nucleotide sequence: TGTGCCAGCAGCCCCAGACAGCGCACGAACACTGAAGCTTTCTTT.